This TCR beta chain was identified in a study of cytotoxic CD8 clonotypes in ibrutinib-treated CLL. Study as a whole: A median approximately 12 months of treatment, range 6 to 36, preceded the collection of response samples. Findings of the study overall: Private clonotypes, not public ones, expanded at ibrutinib response. For progressing versus sustained-remission patients, sampling times were not the same.

Only in-frame clones appear in the TCRdb table, and some are missing; sequencing was by immunoSEQ multiplex PCR. The data contain tens of thousands of clones, over 70% of them singletons. Extraction of roughly 2 micrograms of genomic DNA from cryopreserved PBMCs supplied material for TCR beta libraries. The CDR3 has 15 amino acids. CDR1 is SGHTS, CDR2 YDEGEE, per germline. V lost 0 bases, J lost 6 bases, and 6 bases stayed unmatched. Details on this clone: The antigen remains unidentified.

The V gene is TRBV5-8, the J gene TRBJ1-1, with TRBD1 matching over 9 bases. The sequencing used PBMCs, collected at disease progression, from a patient treated with ibrutinib. The receptor was derived from a human donor with chronic lymphocytic leukemia. The CDR3: CASSLVQGAEAEAFF. CDR3 bases: TGTGCCAGCAGCTTGGTACAGGGGGCCGAGGCTGAAGCTTTCTTT.